The 15 T cell receptor beta chains presented below share a single source sample, sequenced in a study of blood T cell repertoires in COVID-19. Using immunoSEQ multiplex PCR, the repertoire was profiled, and TCRdb retains in-frame clones only, with some absent. The sample contains more than 85,000 clones, around 72% of which appear only once. Sequencing used peripheral blood. The receptors originated from a man in his sixties or seventies with acute or convalescent COVID-19.

The chain employs TRBV24-1 and TRBJ2-1; 8 nucleotides agree with TRBD1. CDR3 length: 16 residues. V shed 5 bases, J shed 2 bases, and the junction held 7 bases outside the gene matches. Germline V gene data show CDR1 as KGHDR and CDR2 as SFDVKD. CDR3 residues: CATSVVGTGAYNEQFF. The CDR3 region has the DNA TGTGCCACCAGTGTAGTGGGGACAGGAGCCTACAATGAGCAGTTCTTC.

The chain joins TRBV2 to TRBJ2-5; possible D gene TRBD2, 6 bases. V shed 7 bases and J shed 4 bases, with 13 bases lying between them. Germline values: CDR1 SNHLY, CDR2 FYNNEI. This CDR3 is 13 amino acids long. The CDR3, as DNA: TGTGCCAGCACAGGGAACGGGGGAGAGACCCAGTACTTC. Its protein product is CASTGNGGETQYF.

V is TRBV19 and J is TRBJ1-2; 7 nucleotides match TRBD1. Germline V gene lookup returns CDR1 LNHDA and CDR2 SQIVND (reference sequence). CDR3 length equals 15 residues. With 5 bases clipped from V and 4 bases from J, the junction kept 10 bases outside the gene matches. The DNA of the CDR3 is TGTGCCAGTAGTTACCGACAGGGTAAGGTCTATGGCTACACCTTC. This sequence encodes CASSYRQGKVYGYTF.

This clone was detected only a few times. The chain has TRBV29-1 and TRBJ1-4; 9 bases line up with TRBD1. Germline values: CDR1 SQVTM, CDR2 ANQGSEA. The CDR3 length is 15 residues. V shed 4 bases and J 3 bases; nucleotides not matched to a gene: 6. The CDR3 protein is CSVGPGQGPNEKLFF. The CDR3 DNA follows: TGCAGCGTTGGGCCGGGACAGGGTCCTAATGAAAAACTGTTTTTT.

This clone was found a few times. This sequence joins TRBV29-1 and TRBJ1-5; D not resolved. Trimming stripped 4 bases from V and 2 bases from J, with 15 bases between. This CDR3 is built from 15 residues. Germline V CDR1 and CDR2: SQVTM, ANQGSEA. CDR3 in amino acids: CSVAEGLLGNQPQHF. CDR3 coding DNA: TGCAGCGTTGCGGAGGGTCTCTTGGGCAATCAGCCCCAGCATTTT. The full variable domain, in which reference TRBV29-1 and TRBJ1-5 provide the parts outside the CDR3, is SAVISQKPSRDICQRGTSLTIQCQVDSQVTMMFWYRQQPGQSLTLIATANQGSEATYESGFVIDKFPISRPNLTFSTLTVSNMSPEDSSIYLCSVAEGLLGNQPQHFGDGTRLSIL.

The chain links TRBV9 to TRBJ1-6; 7 bases align to TRBD1. CDR3 length equals 16 residues. J lost 6 bases, V lost 0 bases, and 6 bases had no gene match. Germline V gene sequence: CDR1 SGDLS, CDR2 YYNGEE. The CDR3 DNA sequence: TGTGCCAGCAGCGTAGGGCCAACAGGGGTTAATTCACCCCTCCACTTT. It codes for CASSVGPTGVNSPLHF.

The chain has TRBV18 and TRBJ1-4, with D possibly matching TRBD1 (5 bases). Germline V gene sequence: CDR1 KGHSH, CDR2 LQKENI. This CDR3 is 17 amino acids long. Trimming took 3 bases from V and 0 from J, leaving 14 bases between them. The CDR3 region is CASSPRQSQTTNEKLFF. The CDR3 DNA sequence: TGTGCCAGCTCACCGAGACAGTCGCAGACAACTAATGAAAAACTGTTTTTT.

The chain couples TRBV30 to TRBJ2-3, with 9 nucleotides matching TRBD2. The CDR3 has 15 residues. Looked up from germline, CDR1 is GTSNPN and CDR2 is SVGIG (reference sequence). J lost 0 bases, V lost 4 bases, and 5 bases had no gene match. DNA of the CDR3: TGTGCCTGGAATAGTGCGGGAGGGAGCACAGATACGCAGTATTTT. Translated, it gives CAWNSAGGSTDTQYF.

This chain links TRBV4-3 with TRBJ1-5; weak D call: TRBD1 (5 bases). The CDR3 runs 15 residues. V lost 0 bases and J 6 bases, leaving 12 bases between the germline ends. CDR1 and CDR2 (germline): LGHNA, YSLEER. The CDR3 region has the DNA TGCGCCAGCAGCCAAGACGGGGGAAGAGCTCAGCCCCAGCATTTT. Protein sequence: CASSQDGGRAQPQHF.

This clone was seen a handful of times. V and J are TRBV19 and TRBJ1-6, with D unresolved. The CDR3 has 14 residues. Between the trimmed V and J ends, which lost 8 bases and 7 bases, there was a span of 15 bases. Per germline, CDR1 LNHDA and CDR2 SQIVND (reference sequence). This chain's CDR3 is CASADARGNSPLHF. The CDR3 region has the DNA TGTGCCAGTGCGGACGCCCGAGGGAATTCACCCCTCCACTTT.

The CDR3 DNA is TGTGCCACCAGCAGACCATCTTCCGGGACAGGACCTGGCGAGCAGTACTTC. Protein sequence: CATSRPSSGTGPGEQYF. The rearrangement uses TRBV15 and TRBJ2-7; TRBD1 agrees at 8 bases. The germline V gene has CDR1 LNHNV and CDR2 YYDKDF (reference sequence). The V gene end was trimmed by 2 bases and the J gene end by 6 bases; junction bases not matched to a gene: 15. The CDR3 contains 17 residues.

The chain links TRBV7-2 to TRBJ2-2, with D unresolved. This CDR3 is 15 amino acids long. V gave up 3 bases and J gave up 4 bases, with 12 bases separating them. Looked up from germline, CDR1 is SGHTA and CDR2 is FQGNSA. The chain's CDR3 is CASSFGWRATGELFF. The CDR3 DNA is TGTGCCAGCAGCTTCGGGTGGAGAGCCACCGGGGAGCTGTTTTTT.

The genes are TRBV25-1 and TRBJ2-7, with TRBD1 matching 10 bases. The CDR3 consists of 16 residues. Losses at the gene ends were 2 bases for V and 5 bases for J; bases not matched to a gene: 9. Germline loops: CDR1 MGHDK, CDR2 SYGVNS. The CDR3 protein is CASSEGGDRGIHEQYF. The CDR3, as DNA: TGTGCCAGCAGTGAAGGTGGGGACAGGGGAATACACGAGCAGTACTTC.

This clone has only a few counts. The chain links TRBV5-5 to TRBJ2-7; D unresolved. Deletions cut 0 bases from V and 5 bases from J, with 18 bases between. CDR3 length: 16 amino acids. Germline CDR1 SGHKS, CDR2 YYEKEE (reference sequence). The CDR3 coding sequence is TGTGCCAGCAGCTTGGATTCATCTCGGTCTCCCGACGAGCAGTACTTC. Translating gives CASSLDSSRSPDEQYF.

This clone was detected once. The rearrangement joins TRBV9 to TRBJ1-2; 7 nucleotides line up with TRBD1. The CDR3 covers 16 residues. Per germline, CDR1 SGDLS and CDR2 YYNGEE. With V trimmed by 3 bases and J by 2 bases, 10 bases remained unmatched. CDR3: CASSALQGKGNYGYTF. CDR3 DNA sequence: TGTGCCAGCAGCGCCCTACAGGGGAAGGGAAACTATGGCTACACCTTC.